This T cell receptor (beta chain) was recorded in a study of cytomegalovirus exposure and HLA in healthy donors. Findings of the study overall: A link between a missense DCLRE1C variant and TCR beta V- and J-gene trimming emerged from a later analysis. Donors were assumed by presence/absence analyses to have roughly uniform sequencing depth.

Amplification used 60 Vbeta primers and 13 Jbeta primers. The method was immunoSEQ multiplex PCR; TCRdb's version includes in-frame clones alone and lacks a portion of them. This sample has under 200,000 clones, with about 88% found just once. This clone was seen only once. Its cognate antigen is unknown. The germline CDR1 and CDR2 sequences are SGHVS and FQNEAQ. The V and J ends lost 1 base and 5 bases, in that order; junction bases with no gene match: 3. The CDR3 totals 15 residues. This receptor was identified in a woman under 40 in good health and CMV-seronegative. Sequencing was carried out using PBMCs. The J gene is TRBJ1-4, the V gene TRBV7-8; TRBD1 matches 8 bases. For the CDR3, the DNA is TGTGCCAGCAGCTTAGGGGACAGGAACAATGAAAAACTGTTTTTT. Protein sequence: CASSLGDRNNEKLFF.